This T cell receptor (beta chain) was recorded in a study of shared clonotypes between healthy human individuals. Method: immunoSEQ multiplex PCR; TCRdb's copy keeps in-frame clones and lacks some. The sample has some 320,000 clones, around 86% seen once. CDR1 is SNHLY and CDR2 is FYNNEI in the germline V gene. The V end was cut by 7 bases, the J end by 7 bases, with 25 bases between. The CDR3 consists of 16 residues. This clone was recorded once. This chain links TRBV2 with TRBJ1-2; possibly TRBD1 for D (5 bases). Material for sequencing was memory CD8+ T cells sorted from blood. This sample's subset: CD45RO+ cells pooled with CCR7-negative TemRA cells. The TCR originated in a man between 18 and 29 years old in good health. CDR3 DNA sequence: TGTGCCAGCAAGTCCTACTCATTGACAGTCTCTATTGGCTACACCTTC. It translates to CASKSYSLTVSIGYTF.